The 22 T cell receptor beta chains in this list originate from one sample, sequenced in a study of control samples from healthy donors and cancer patients. Assay used: immunoSEQ multiplex PCR; TCRdb lists only in-frame clones, some missing. The sample consists of about 120,000 clones, more than 70% of them appearing once. The sequenced sample consisted of blood. The source is a man in his fifties in good health.

V usage is TRBV5-4 and J usage is TRBJ2-3; 7 bases align to TRBD1. The V segment lost 5 bases and the J segment 11 bases; nucleotides outside the gene matches: 8. Germline V gene data show CDR1 as SGHNT and CDR2 as YYREEE (reference sequence). This CDR3 is 12 amino acids long. CDR3: CASSSDRTLQYF. CDR3 DNA: TGTGCCAGCAGTTCGGACAGGACCTTGCAGTATTTT.

The rearrangement joins TRBV5-1 to TRBJ2-1; no clear D gene. Germline V gene lookup returns CDR1 SGHRS and CDR2 YFSETQ. CDR3 length equals 14 residues. V was trimmed by 3 bases and J by 2 bases, leaving 9 bases between them. The CDR3 region is CASSSAGPYNEQFF. CDR3 coding DNA: TGCGCCAGCAGCTCCGCCGGGCCCTACAATGAGCAGTTCTTC.

This clone was seen only once. The chain links TRBV18 to TRBJ1-1; 9 bases agree with TRBD1. The V gene end was trimmed by 1 base and the J gene end by 1 base; junction bases not matched to a gene: 13. Germline CDR1 reads KGHSH; CDR2 reads LQKENI. The CDR3 is 19 residues long. This CDR3 reads CASSPLLITGGLGNTEAFF. The CDR3 DNA is TGTGCCAGCTCACCACTTCTAATTACAGGGGGCTTGGGGAACACTGAAGCTTTCTTT.

The rearrangement links TRBV6-5 to TRBJ2-1, with D possibly TRBD1 on 5 matching bases. Germline CDR1 and CDR2: MNHEY and SVGAGI. The V end lost 5 bases, the J end lost 7 bases, and 9 bases lay between the germline ends. This CDR3 contains 12 residues. The CDR3 DNA reads TGTGCCAGCAGTCGGAACAGGAATGAGCAGTTCTTC. This encodes CASSRNRNEQFF.

The V call is TRBV15, the J call TRBJ1-5; TRBD1 is a possible D gene (5 bases). The CDR3 consists of 16 residues. The germline V gene has CDR1 LNHNV and CDR2 YYDKDF (reference sequence). The V and J ends lost 0 bases and 1 base respectively, with 10 bases between them. The CDR3 nucleotides are TGTGCCACCAGCAGAGATTGGGGGATAAGCAATCAGCCCCAGCATTTT. As protein: CATSRDWGISNQPQHF.

V usage is TRBV9 and J usage is TRBJ1-1; 7 bases fit TRBD1. The junction had 4 bases not matched to a gene; V was cut back by 3 bases and J by 2 bases. This CDR3 is 14 amino acids long. Per germline, CDR1 SGDLS and CDR2 YYNGEE. CDR3 nucleotides: TGTGCCAGCAGCGCCTCAGGGGGAAACACTGAAGCTTTCTTT. Its translation is CASSASGGNTEAFF.

V is TRBV18 and J is TRBJ1-1; 7 bases match TRBD1. Losses at the gene ends were 0 bases for V and 3 bases for J; bases not matched to a gene: 4. The germline V gene has CDR1 KGHSH and CDR2 LQKENI. The CDR3 is made up of 15 amino acids. CDR3 protein: CASSPPNRGDTEAFF. As DNA, the CDR3 is TGTGCCAGCTCACCACCGAACAGGGGTGACACTGAAGCTTTCTTT. Filled out from reference TRBV18 and TRBJ1-1, the complete variable domain reads NAGVMQNPRHLVRRRGQEARLRCSPMKGHSHVYWYRQLPEEGLKFMVYLQKENIIDESGMPKERFSAEFPKEGPSILRIQQVVRGDSAAYFCASSPPNRGDTEAFFGQGTRLTVV.

The chain couples TRBV29-1 to TRBJ1-4; D is ambiguous. Per the germline V gene, CDR1 is SQVTM and CDR2 is ANQGSEA. The V end was cut by 4 bases, the J end by 1 base, with 7 bases between. This CDR3 comprises 13 residues. DNA of the CDR3: TGCAGCGTTGGTTGGGGAACTAATGAAAAACTGTTTTTT. It codes for CSVGWGTNEKLFF.

The chain is built from TRBV6-5 and TRBJ1-2; D uncertain. The CDR3 runs to 13 residues. Trimming removed 5 bases at V and 7 bases at J, with 14 bases between. Germline CDR1 and CDR2: MNHEY and SVGAGI. CDR3 in amino acids: CASSTDPGRGYTF. DNA for the CDR3: TGTGCCAGCAGTACGGACCCTGGCCGTGGCTACACCTTC.

The count of this clone is one. V gene TRBV18 combines with J gene TRBJ1-5; tentative D call: TRBD1 (5 bases). The CDR3 runs 15 residues. The V end was cut by 0 bases, the J end by 0 bases, with 6 bases between. Germline values: CDR1 KGHSH, CDR2 LQKENI. The CDR3 nucleotides read TGTGCCAGCTCACCACCAGGGGATAGCAATCAGCCCCAGCATTTT. Translating gives CASSPPGDSNQPQHF. Looking up the rest from reference TRBV18 and TRBJ1-5 gives the full variable domain: NAGVMQNPRHLVRRRGQEARLRCSPMKGHSHVYWYRQLPEEGLKFMVYLQKENIIDESGMPKERFSAEFPKEGPSILRIQQVVRGDSAAYFCASSPPGDSNQPQHFGDGTRLSIL.

The rearrangement links TRBV9 to TRBJ2-7, with D uncertain. This CDR3 spans 13 amino acids. Germline CDR1 and CDR2: SGDLS and YYNGEE. V was clipped by 0 bases and J by 4 bases, with 8 bases between them. The CDR3: CASSVGIGYEQYF. The CDR3 DNA is TGTGCCAGCAGCGTAGGTATTGGTTACGAGCAGTACTTC.

The chain has TRBV7-2 and TRBJ2-1; possibly TRBD2 for D (5 bases). V dropped 4 bases and J dropped 7 bases, with 8 bases sitting between them. CDR1 is SGHTA and CDR2 is FQGNSA in the germline V gene. CDR3 size: 12 residues. This CDR3 reads CASSYRLNEQFF. CDR3 nucleotides: TGTGCCAGCAGCTACAGACTAAATGAGCAGTTCTTC.

In this sample, this clone turned up once. This chain links TRBV27 with TRBJ2-5; 7 bases fit TRBD2. The V gene end was trimmed by 0 bases and the J gene end by 2 bases; junction bases not matched to a gene: 12. Per germline, CDR1 MNHEY and CDR2 SMNVEV (reference sequence). The CDR3 totals 18 residues. CDR3 bases: TGTGCCAGCAGTTTATCGCACAGCGGGGCTCCACCTCAAGAGACCCAGTACTTC. This codes for CASSLSHSGAPPQETQYF.

This chain uses TRBV7-2 with TRBJ2-7; D might be TRBD2 (7 bases). Germline V gene sequence: CDR1 SGHTA, CDR2 FQGNSA. CDR3 length: 18 residues. V shed 1 base and J shed 4 bases, with 23 bases lying between them. DNA of the CDR3: TGTGCCAGCAGCTTAGAGGGGGGGCCAAGGGCGACTGCGTACGAGCAGTACTTC. Residues: CASSLEGGPRATAYEQYF.

V gene TRBV7-6 combines with J gene TRBJ2-3; possibly TRBD2 for D (6 bases). This CDR3 is 15 amino acids long. Trimming stripped 3 bases from V and 8 bases from J, with 18 bases between. Germline CDR1 SGHVS, CDR2 FNYEAQ. The CDR3 reads CASSLETSLFGTQYF. CDR3 DNA sequence: TGTGCCAGCAGCTTGGAGACTAGTCTCTTCGGTACGCAGTATTTT.

CDR3 DNA sequence: TGTGCCTGGAGGCCCGGGGAGCTGGTCACCGGGGAGCTGTTTTTT. It is translated as CAWRPGELVTGELFF. The chain employs TRBV30 and TRBJ2-2; tentative D call: TRBD2 (5 bases). Germline CDR1 GTSNPN, CDR2 SVGIG (reference sequence). V dropped 3 bases and J dropped 4 bases, with 15 bases sitting between them. CDR3 size: 15 residues.

CDR3 sequence (DNA): TGCAGCGCCGTCCTCTATGGAAACACCATATATTTT. Encoded protein: CSAVLYGNTIYF. This chain uses TRBV29-1 with TRBJ1-3; D gene uncertain. CDR3 length equals 12 residues. Germline loops: CDR1 SQVTM, CDR2 ANQGSEA. The V end was cut by 7 bases, the J end by 3 bases, with 10 bases between.

This chain connects TRBV11-2 to TRBJ2-5; 12 positions match TRBD2. J was trimmed by 5 bases and V by 3 bases; bases with no gene match: 7. The CDR3 runs 16 residues. CDR1 is SGHAT and CDR2 is FQNNGV in the germline V gene. CDR3 sequence (DNA): TGTGCCAGCAGCTTCCATCTAGCGGGGGGGGAGGAGACCCAGTACTTC. Encoded protein: CASSFHLAGGEETQYF.

V gene TRBV29-1 combines with J gene TRBJ1-1; 8 nucleotides line up with TRBD1. The CDR3 sequence is 14 residues long. V shed 3 bases and J 5 bases; nucleotides not matched to a gene: 8. Germline V lookup: CDR1 SQVTM, CDR2 ANQGSEA. CDR3 bases: TGCAGCGTTGAGACGACAGGGGAGGGAACTGAAGCTTTCTTT. Its translation is CSVETTGEGTEAFF.

The chain is built from TRBV2 and TRBJ2-7, with 7 positions matching TRBD1. Germline CDR1 reads SNHLY; CDR2 reads FYNNEI. V dropped 3 bases and J dropped 6; count of bases not matched to a gene: 8. The CDR3 extends over 14 amino acids. The CDR3 loop reads CASSDGQVLFEQYF. CDR3 coding DNA: TGTGCCAGCAGTGACGGACAGGTGCTATTCGAGCAGTACTTC.

This clone was detected only a few times. The chain links TRBV6-1 to TRBJ2-7; D is ambiguous. Trimming removed 2 bases from V and 0 bases from J, with 8 bases in between. CDR1 and CDR2 from the germline V gene are MNHNS and SASEGT. The CDR3 totals 14 residues. Here the CDR3 DNA reads TGTGCCAGCAGTGAAACGGTCCGCTCCTACGAGCAGTACTTC. Translation gives CASSETVRSYEQYF.

V and J are TRBV28 and TRBJ1-2, with 8 nucleotides matching TRBD1. Per the germline V gene, CDR1 is MDHEN and CDR2 is SYDVKM. CDR3 length equals 18 residues. Trimming at V came to 4 bases and at J to 0 bases, leaving 13 bases not matched to a gene. The CDR3 DNA reads as TGTGCCAGCAGTTCGCCACGGACAGGGAGAAGTGCTAACTATGGCTACACCTTC. Protein sequence: CASSSPRTGRSANYGYTF.